Listed below are T cell receptor beta chains from one sample, sequenced in a study of Ad26.COV2.S vaccination and SARS-CoV-2 variants. TCRdb keeps only in-frame clones here, not all; method: immunoSEQ multiplex PCR. The sample shows fewer than 900,000 clones, 89% of them seen only once. The source material was peripheral blood, sampled in a trial of Ad26.COV2.S vaccine versus placebo. These receptor sequences come from a person aged 18 to 65 who received the Ad26.COV2.S COVID-19 vaccine or a placebo. The CDR3 runs from the conserved cysteine through the conserved F or W. The D gene is left open where the match is weak. Some rows mark clone size as missing; the rest say once, few, many or name a class of expanded clone.

V gene,J gene,D gene,clone size,CDR3 DNA,CDR3 protein
TRBV5-6,TRBJ1-2,NA,NA,TGTGCCAGCAGCACGGGACCTAACTATGGCTACACCTTC,CASSTGPNYGYTF
TRBV12-2,TRBJ2-1,NA,NA,TGTGCAAGTCGCTTAGATCCGGCAGTTCCTTGCACCTACAATGAGCAGTTCTTC,CASRLDPAVPCTYNEQFF
TRBV30,TRBJ1-2,NA,NA,TGTGCCTGGAGTCCGCTGACTGGCACTGGCTACACCTTC,CAWSPLTGTGYTF
TRBV12-3/TRBV12-4,TRBJ2-2,NA,NA,TGTGCCAGCAGTGAGGGGATGGGCGGGGAGCTGTTTTTT,CASSEGMGGELFF
TRBV30,TRBJ2-1,NA,NA,TGTGCCTGGAGTGTAGATGGGTACAATGAGCAGTTCTTC,CAWSVDGYNEQFF
TRBV7-9,TRBJ2-2,NA,few,TGTGCCAGCAGATTCAACTACAGGGGAGGAGCCGGGGAGCTGTTTTTT,CASRFNYRGGAGELFF
TRBV19,TRBJ2-3,TRBD2,NA,TGTGCCAGTAGTATAAGCAGCGGGGGTTCTGGCACAGATACGCAGTATTTT,CASSISSGGSGTDTQYF
TRBV4-1,TRBJ2-3,NA,NA,TGCGCCAGCAGCCAATCATCGGGGGGCTATACAGATACGCAGTATTTT,CASSQSSGGYTDTQYF
TRBV11-2,TRBJ1-2,NA,NA,TGTGCCAGCAGATTGGCGGGGGTCGACTCTCTGGGATATGGCTACACCTTC,CASRLAGVDSLGYGYTF
TRBV7-2,TRBJ2-2,TRBD2,NA,TGTGCCAGCAGCCCCCTAGCGGGTAAAACCGGGGAGCTGTTTTTT,CASSPLAGKTGELFF
TRBV6-2/TRBV6-3,TRBJ1-1,NA,NA,TGTGCCAGCAGTTACGGGGGGCGAGCTGAAGCTTTCTTT,CASSYGGRAEAFF
TRBV4-1,TRBJ2-1,NA,NA,TGCGCCAGCAGCCAAGTTTACAGTTACAATGAGCAGTTCTTC,CASSQVYSYNEQFF
TRBV5-1,TRBJ2-7,NA,NA,TGCGCCAGCAGCTTGGGTGACTGGATCTCCTACGAGCAGTACTTC,CASSLGDWISYEQYF
TRBV10-3,TRBJ1-4,TRBD1,NA,TGTGCCATCAGTGAGGGGCAGGGGGCGACTAAACTGTTTTTT,CAISEGQGATKLFF
TRBV10-3,TRBJ1-3,TRBD1,NA,TGTGCCATCAGTGAGTCAAGGGGGCGAGGTGGAAACACCATATATTTT,CAISESRGRGGNTIYF
TRBV12-3/TRBV12-4,TRBJ1-3,NA,NA,TGTGCCAGCAGGGTAACCTCTGGAAACACCATATATTTT,CASRVTSGNTIYF
TRBV7-9,TRBJ1-3,NA,few,TGTGCCAGCAGCTTATCTCCAGGCTCTGGAAACACCATATATTTT,CASSLSPGSGNTIYF
TRBV21-1,TRBJ2-7,NA,once,TGTGCCAGCAGCAAAGTCGTCCCGGAAAGAACGCCCTACGAGCAGTACTTC,CASSKVVPERTPYEQYF
TRBV10-2,TRBJ1-5,NA,NA,TGCGCCAGCAGTGAGTCTAGGACAGTGAGCAATCAGCCCCAGCATTTT,CASSESRTVSNQPQHF
TRBV7-2,TRBJ1-2,NA,NA,TGTGCCAGCAGCTTAAAATCTTTGAGGCAGGGAGGAGGGTATGGCTACACCTTC,CASSLKSLRQGGGYGYTF
TRBV27,TRBJ2-7,TRBD2,few,TGTGCCAGCAGGACTAGCGGGGGGGCCTTTAGCTCCTACGAGCAGTACTTC,CASRTSGGAFSSYEQYF